What follows are 23 T cell receptor beta chains derived from one specimen sequenced in a study of tumor-infiltrating lymphocytes in primary liver carcinoma. Extraction also yielded germline DNA, while blood RNA was obtained from unsorted whole blood. Constant-region priming of approximately 0.55 ug total RNA yielded TCR beta cDNA. Modified slightly, ARM-PCR produced TCR beta libraries over three nested multiplex PCR rounds. The study ran its first two PCR rounds for roughly 10 cycles each, using TRBV1-TRBV30 forward primers and a C-beta reverse primer. TCRdb passed the multiplex PCR reads through MiXCR, listing each CDR3 protein once. The sample shows about 330,000 distinct CDR3 sequences, about 61% of them seen only once. Sequences were obtained from peripheral blood. Every receptor here comes from a man aged 35-49 years with primary liver carcinoma and hepatitis B virus infection.

The chain employs TRBV6-5 and TRBJ1-5; 9 bases line up with TRBD1. CDR1 is MNHEY, CDR2 SVGAGI, per germline. After removal of 0 bases from V and 2 bases from J, the junction contained 11 bases not matched to a gene. The CDR3 sequence is 19 residues long. CDR3 protein: CASSYSPGTGFNGNQPQHF. CDR3 in DNA: TGTGCCAGCAGTTACTCACCCGGGACAGGGTTTAACGGCAATCAGCCCCAGCATTTT.

This clonotype was observed once. Likely a read error: the CDR3 ends without its conserved phenylalanine or tryptophan. The chain combines TRBV29-1 with TRBJ2-5; no clear D gene. The CDR3 spans 16 residues. Looked up from germline, CDR1 is SQVTM and CDR2 is ANQGSEA. CDR3 sequence: CIVEGNPDGYQETQYL. In DNA, the CDR3 is TGCATCGTTGAAGGGAATCCGGACGGGTACCAAGAGACCCAGTACTTA.

Many counts were recorded for this clonotype. This chain links TRBV11-2 with TRBJ2-4; the D call may be TRBD1 or TRBD2 (6 bases each). Germline V CDR1 and CDR2: SGHAT, FQNNGV. The ends were cut back, 4 bases at V and 5 bases at J, with 18 bases in the middle. The CDR3 spans 16 residues. The CDR3 bases are TGTGCCAGCAGCTCCCCCCGGGGGCCCTCCGAAAACATTCAGTACTTC. Amino acid sequence: CASSSPRGPSENIQYF.

This clonotype was picked up one time. Since no conserved phenylalanine or tryptophan closes the CDR3, a read error is the likely cause. The J gene is TRBJ2-2, the V gene TRBV10-2; 9 bases align to TRBD2. CDR3 length: 15 amino acids. V shed 4 bases and J 0 bases; nucleotides not matched to a gene: 0. Per germline, CDR1 WSHSY and CDR2 SAAADI. In DNA form, the CDR3 reads TGCGCCAGCAGTGCTAGCGGGACGAACACCGGGGAGCTGTTTATT. It codes for CASSASGTNTGELFI.

This clonotype was observed a handful of times. As DNA, the CDR3 is TGCGCCAGCAGTGAAAGCGGGAGCTCCTACGAGCAGTACTTC. Translation gives CASSESGSSYEQYF. The V call is TRBV10-2, the J call TRBJ2-7, with 8 bases fitting TRBD2. The trim removed 3 bases at V and 0 bases at J, leaving 1 base unmatched. The CDR3 is 14 residues long. The germline V gene has CDR1 WSHSY and CDR2 SAAADI.

The chain recombines TRBV11-1 with TRBJ2-1, with D possibly being TRBD2 (6 bases). CDR1 and CDR2 (germline): SGHAT, FQDESV (reference sequence). The CDR3 length is 15 residues. The ends were cut back, 0 bases at V and 7 bases at J, with 13 bases in the middle. Here the CDR3 reads CASSLASGRINEQFF. CDR3 bases: TGTGCCAGCAGCTTAGCTAGCGGAAGGATAAATGAGCAGTTCTTC.

As regards this clonotype: Without the conserved terminal phenylalanine or tryptophan, this CDR3 likely stems from a read error. The DNA is omitted, as the CDR3 cannot be located on it reliably, and the CDR3 follows TCRdb's listing. The J gene is TRBJ2-7, the V gene TRBV4-3; the table assigns TRBD1, which was not confirmed against the DNA. CDR1 and CDR2 (germline): LGHNA, YSLEER. Inclusive of both ends, the CDR3 amounts to 14 amino acids. CDR3: CASSQGDGPYERYL.

The chain employs TRBV5-1 and TRBJ2-5; the match to TRBD2 covers 7 bases. Germline lookup yields CDR1 SGHRS and CDR2 YFSETQ. Trimming removed 0 bases from V and 4 bases from J; junction bases left unmatched: 6. This CDR3 has 15 residues. The DNA of the CDR3 is TGCGCCAGCAGCTTGGCCAGCGGGAAGGGAGAGACCCAGTACTTC. Translation gives CASSLASGKGETQYF.

This clonotype was observed many times. A much larger clone differs by one base, so this may be a read error. V gene TRBV11-2 combines with J gene TRBJ2-7; 8 bases agree with TRBD2. After removal of 5 bases from V and 9 bases from J, the junction contained 3 bases not matched to a gene. The CDR3 covers 11 residues. CDR1 is SGHAT, CDR2 FQNNGV, per germline. Written as DNA, the CDR3 is TGTGCCAGCAGCCTCGCGGGGGGGCAGTACTTC. Its protein is CASSLAGGQYF.

This clonotype has more than one count but fewer than ten. The chain couples TRBV12-3 or TRBV12-4 to TRBJ2-7; D is uncertain. The ends were cut back, 3 bases at V and 9 bases at J, with 12 bases in the middle. The CDR3 has 12 amino acids. In DNA, the CDR3 is TGTGCCAGCAGTTTCGGGCTTTTGGTGCAGTACTTC. Protein product: CASSFGLLVQYF.

With regard to this clonotype: Just one base apart from a much larger clone, this may be a read error. The gene calls are TRBV6-2 or TRBV6-3 and TRBJ1-2, with D possibly matching TRBD1 (5 bases). Trimming pared 6 bases from V and 3 bases from J, leaving 11 bases between. CDR1 and CDR2 from the germline V gene are MNHEY and SVGEGT. The CDR3 is made up of 13 amino acids. In DNA form, the CDR3 reads TGTGCCAGCAGAGGACGGGGGGACTATGGCTACACCTTC. This sequence encodes CASRGRGDYGYTF.

The sample holds many counts of this clonotype. This chain connects TRBV6-5 to TRBJ2-1, with 10 bases identical to TRBD1. The CDR3 extends over 15 amino acids. Germline values: CDR1 MNHEY, CDR2 SVGAGI. Unmatched junction bases numbered 8, after V lost 3 bases and J lost 9 bases. Here the CDR3 reads CASSYSGTGAREQFF. As DNA, the CDR3 is TGTGCCAGCAGTTATTCCGGGACAGGGGCTCGTGAGCAGTTCTTC.

There are many counts of this clonotype. V usage is TRBV10-1 and J usage is TRBJ2-6; no clear D gene. The V end lost 10 bases, the J end lost 1 base, and 8 bases lay between the germline ends. Germline CDR1 reads WNHNN; CDR2 reads SYGVQD (reference sequence). The CDR3 loop spans 13 amino acids. The CDR3 here is CATPSSGANVLTF. The CDR3 DNA sequence: TGCGCCACCCCGTCGTCTGGGGCCAACGTCCTGACTTTC.

A remark on this clonotype: Being one base from a much bigger clone, this may be a read error. This chain uses TRBV4-1 with TRBJ1-1; D not resolved. CDR1 MGHRA and CDR2 YSYEKL come from the germline V gene. V lost 1 base, J lost 1 base, and 10 bases lay in between. This CDR3 comprises 15 residues. CDR3 sequence (DNA): TGCGCCAGCAGCCAAGTAAGGGATCCGAACACTGAAGCTTTCTTT. It translates to CASSQVRDPNTEAFF.

This clonotype was observed once. At one end the junction does not follow the germline gene, possibly because of a read error. The chain has TRBV5-6 and TRBJ2-1, with a possible D match to TRBD1 (6 bases). The CDR3 extends over 17 amino acids. From germline, CDR1 is SGHDT and CDR2 YYEEEE. The CDR3 is CASSLVGQSSSYNEQLF. DNA for the CDR3: TGTGCCAGCAGCTTGGTCGGACAGTCGAGCTCCTACAATGAACAGTTATTC.

At least ten counts were recorded for this clonotype. The rearrangement links TRBV11-3 to TRBJ2-3; TRBD2 might be the D (5 bases). Germline CDR1 reads SGHNT; CDR2 reads YENEEA. The CDR3 spans 14 residues. Trimming removed 3 bases from V and 4 bases from J, with 11 bases in between. This CDR3 is CASSLRGLADTQYF. CDR3 in DNA: TGTGCCAGCAGCTTGAGAGGGCTGGCAGATACGCAGTATTTT. Full variable domain (outside the CDR3, taken from reference TRBV11-3 and TRBJ2-3): EAGVVQSPRYKIIEKKQPVAFWCNPISGHNTLYWYLQNLGQGPELLIRYENEEAVDDSQLPKDRFSAERLKGVDSTLKIQPAELGDSAVYLCASSLRGLADTQYFGPGTRLTVL.

Notes on this clonotype: One base away lies a much larger clone, so this may be a sequencing read error. The V gene is TRBV6-2 or TRBV6-3, the J gene TRBJ2-1; D remains unclear. Trimming stripped 8 bases from V and 3 bases from J, with 17 bases between. This CDR3 spans 15 amino acids. Germline V lookup: CDR1 MNHEY, CDR2 SVGEGT. The CDR3 nucleotides are TGTGCCAGCGCTCCCGCATACTCTCGCTACAATGAGCAGTTCTTC. Its protein is CASAPAYSRYNEQFF.

On this clonotype: The CDR3 does not end in the conserved phenylalanine or tryptophan, so this is likely a read error. V gene TRBV6-5 combines with J gene TRBJ1-2, with TRBD1 as a possible D gene (6 bases). CDR3 length: 15 amino acids. Trimming took 6 bases from V and 3 from J, leaving 17 bases between them. CDR1 is MNHEY, CDR2 SVGAGI, per germline. The CDR3 here is CASSSRGTSYYGYTL. DNA of the CDR3: TGTGCCAGCAGCAGCAGGGGAACTTCCTACTATGGCTACACCTTA.

This clonotype was recorded at least ten times. V usage is TRBV6-1 and J usage is TRBJ1-4; 10 bases are shared with TRBD1. V trimming: 6 bases; J trimming: 8 bases; junction bases outside the gene matches: 6. The CDR3 extends over 14 amino acids. Germline CDR1 reads MNHNS; CDR2 reads SASEGT. The CDR3 DNA is TGTGCCAGCAGCACCGGGACAGGGGACGAAAAACTGTTTTTT. Translated: CASSTGTGDEKLFF.

The V gene is TRBV5-6, the J gene TRBJ2-3; 7 positions match TRBD2. Per the germline V gene, CDR1 is SGHDT and CDR2 is YYEEEE. V gave up 5 bases and J gave up 0 bases; unmatched junction bases: 6. This CDR3 is 15 amino acids long. The CDR3 DNA is TGTGCCAGCAGTCTTAGCGGGTTGAGCACAGATACGCAGTATTTT. It is translated as CASSLSGLSTDTQYF.

In its sample, this clonotype was seen many times. This chain uses TRBV4-1 with TRBJ2-5; no clear D gene. The germline gives CDR1 MGHRA, CDR2 YSYEKL. Between the trimmed V and J ends, which lost 0 bases and 7 bases, there was a span of 6 bases. The CDR3 has 12 residues. CDR3 loop: CASSQDGWTQYF. CDR3 bases: TGCGCCAGCAGCCAAGATGGGTGGACCCAGTACTTC.

This clonotype has a count of ten or more. This chain uses TRBV29-1 with TRBJ2-2; D is unresolved. The V end lost 4 bases, the J end lost 3 bases, and 6 bases lay between the germline ends. Germline CDR1 reads SQVTM; CDR2 reads ANQGSEA. The CDR3 is made up of 12 amino acids. The CDR3 protein is CSVGSYTGELFF. CDR3 nucleotide sequence: TGCAGCGTTGGATCGTACACCGGGGAGCTGTTTTTT.

Worth noting for this clonotype: A much larger clone lies a single base off, so this may be a read error. The chain couples TRBV7-8 to TRBJ2-7; 7 bases are shared with TRBD1. Germline assignment: CDR1 SGHVS and CDR2 FQNEAQ. The CDR3 has 13 amino acids. CDR3 sequence reads: CASSWGQSYVQYF. CDR3 nucleotides: TGTGCCAGCAGCTGGGGACAGTCCTACGTGCAGTACTTC.